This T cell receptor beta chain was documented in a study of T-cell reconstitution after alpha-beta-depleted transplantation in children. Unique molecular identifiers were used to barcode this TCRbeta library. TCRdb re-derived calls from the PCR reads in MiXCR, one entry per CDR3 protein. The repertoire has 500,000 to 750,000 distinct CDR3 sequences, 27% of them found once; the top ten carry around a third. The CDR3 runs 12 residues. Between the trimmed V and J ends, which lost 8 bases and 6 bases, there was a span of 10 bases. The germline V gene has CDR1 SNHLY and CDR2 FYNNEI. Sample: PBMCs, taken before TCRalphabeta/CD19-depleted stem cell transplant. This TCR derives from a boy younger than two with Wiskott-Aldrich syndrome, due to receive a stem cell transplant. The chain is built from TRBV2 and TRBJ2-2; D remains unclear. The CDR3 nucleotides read TGTGCCAGCCAATGGACCCCCGGGGAGCTGTTTTTT. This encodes CASQWTPGELFF.